Following are 10 T cell receptor beta chains from one sample sequenced in a study of T cells in Graves' hyperthyroidism and ophthalmopathy. TCR beta CDR3 region amplification was performed from RNA transcripts. Carried out on the TCR CDR3, a first-round RT-PCR used the HTBI primer set. TCRdb called the multiplex PCR reads again in MiXCR, with one record for every CDR3 protein. This sample has over 350,000 distinct CDR3 sequences, with roughly 13% found just once. Sequenced input: blood. The receptors come from a man aged 45-65 years with Graves' ophthalmopathy.

This clonotype was seen only a few times. The chain links TRBV5-1 to TRBJ1-2; D unclear. In germline, CDR1 is SGHRS, CDR2 YFSETQ. This CDR3 has 12 amino acids. Trimming removed 5 bases at V and 3 bases at J, with 8 bases between. CDR3 sequence reads: CASSDNDYGYTF. Written as DNA, the CDR3 is TGCGCCAGCAGTGACAATGACTATGGCTACACCTTC.

This clonotype was recorded at least ten times. The chain joins TRBV15 to TRBJ1-1; D gene unclear. The CDR3 extends over 14 amino acids. Germline assignment: CDR1 LNHNV and CDR2 YYDKDF (reference sequence). Deletions cut 0 bases from V and 6 bases from J, with 11 bases between. For the CDR3, the DNA is TGTGCCACCAGCAGAGATCTGTTTAAGTCTGAAGCTTTCTTT. Protein sequence: CATSRDLFKSEAFF.

This clonotype was seen many times. The V and J genes are TRBV11-2 and TRBJ1-1; 8 bases agree with TRBD1. The CDR3 has 14 residues. The ends lost 4 bases at V and 6 bases at J; junction bases unmatched: 7. In germline, CDR1 is SGHAT, CDR2 FQNNGV. DNA for the CDR3: TGTGCCAGCAGCTCTTCGGACAGGGCCGCTGAAGCTTTCTTT. This sequence encodes CASSSSDRAAEAFF.

In its sample, this clonotype was seen a few times. This chain joins TRBV10-3 and TRBJ2-5, with TRBD2 matching over 14 bases. Germline loops: CDR1 ENHRY, CDR2 SYGVKD. This CDR3 spans 16 amino acids. V lost 7 bases, J lost 7 bases, and 11 bases stayed unmatched. CDR3 sequence: CAIKGTSGRSSGTQYF. The CDR3 DNA reads as TGTGCCATCAAGGGGACTAGCGGGAGATCCTCGGGGACCCAGTACTTC.

At least ten counts were recorded for this clonotype. The chain has TRBV10-3 and TRBJ1-2; D uncertain. The CDR3 is 13 residues long. V was clipped by 11 bases and J by 0 bases, with 13 bases between them. Germline CDR1 and CDR2: ENHRY and SYGVKD. The CDR3 DNA is TGTGCCGCGAGCACGGGGTCTAACTATGGCTACACCTTC. It yields the protein CAASTGSNYGYTF.

This clonotype was seen repeatedly, ten times or more. The V gene is TRBV29-1, the J gene TRBJ2-7, with 8 bases lining up with TRBD1. The CDR3 is made up of 14 amino acids. Germline trimming cut 1 base from V and 2 bases from J; bases unmatched to any gene: 4. Germline CDR1 reads SQVTM; CDR2 reads ANQGSEA. CDR3 loop: CSVEGQGLPYEQYF. CDR3 DNA: TGCAGCGTTGAAGGACAGGGGTTACCCTACGAGCAGTACTTC.

This clonotype has at least ten counts. J is TRBJ2-3 and V is TRBV20-1; TRBD2 aligns across 10 bases. With V trimmed by 0 bases and J by 1 base, 7 bases remained unmatched. Germline lookup yields CDR1 DFQATT and CDR2 SNEGSKA (reference sequence). The CDR3 extends over 17 amino acids. CDR3 sequence reads: CSARDWRGTSGTDTQYF. The CDR3 region has the DNA TGCAGTGCTAGAGATTGGCGGGGGACTAGCGGCACAGATACGCAGTATTTT.

This clonotype was seen more than once but under ten times. The chain recombines TRBV7-8 with TRBJ1-1; no definite D call. Germline V gene sequence: CDR1 SGHVS, CDR2 FQNEAQ. The V gene lost 5 bases and the J gene lost 1 base, with 14 bases spanning the gap. This CDR3 is built from 15 residues. DNA of the CDR3: TGTGCCAGCAGCCCTGAACGTTCCGGGAACACTGAAGCTTTCTTT. It is translated as CASSPERSGNTEAFF. Using reference TRBV7-8 and TRBJ1-1 for the parts outside the CDR3, the full variable domain is GAGVSQSPRYKVAKRGQDVALRCDPISGHVSLFWYQQALGQGPEFLTYFQNEAQLDKSGLPSDRFFAERPEGSVSTLKIQRTQQEDSAVYLCASSPERSGNTEAFFGQGTRLTVV.

As concerns this clonotype: A much larger clonotype is one base distant, so this may be a read error. This chain joins TRBV2 and TRBJ2-2; TRBD2 might be the D (5 bases). V lost 8 bases, J lost 4 bases, and 17 bases lay in between. The CDR3 extends over 15 amino acids. Germline V gives CDR1 SNHLY, CDR2 FYNNEI. The CDR3 DNA reads as TGTGCCAGCGGGGTTGGGCTAGCCAGCACCGGGGAGCTGTTTTTT. Its protein is CASGVGLASTGELFF. The full variable domain, its missing parts supplied by reference TRBV2 and TRBJ2-2, is EPEVTQTPSHQVTQMGQEVILRCVPISNHLYFYWYRQILGQKVEFLVSFYNNEISEKSEIFDDQFSVERPDGSNFTLKIRSTKLEDSAMYFCASGVGLASTGELFFGEGSRLTVL.

The table lists this clonotype with many counts. The chain has TRBV3-1 and TRBJ2-3, with D possibly TRBD2 on 5 matching bases. This CDR3 spans 15 amino acids. Germline CDR1 is LGHDT and CDR2 is YNNKEL (reference sequence). Trimming removed 3 bases at V and 6 bases at J, with 16 bases between. The CDR3 reads CASSQNTRSADTQYF. The CDR3 coding sequence is TGTGCCAGCAGCCAGAACACTAGATCCGCGGATACGCAGTATTTT.